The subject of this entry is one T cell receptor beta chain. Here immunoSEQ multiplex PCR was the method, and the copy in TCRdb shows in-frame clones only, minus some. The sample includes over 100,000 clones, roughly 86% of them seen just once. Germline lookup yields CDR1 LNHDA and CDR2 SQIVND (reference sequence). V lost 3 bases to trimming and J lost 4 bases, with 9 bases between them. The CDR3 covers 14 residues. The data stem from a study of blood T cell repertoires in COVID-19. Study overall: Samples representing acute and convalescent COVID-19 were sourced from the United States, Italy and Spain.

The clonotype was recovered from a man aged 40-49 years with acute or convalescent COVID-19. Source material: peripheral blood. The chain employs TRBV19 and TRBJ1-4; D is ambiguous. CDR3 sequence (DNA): TGTGCCAGTAGTATTACAGACGGTAATGAAAAACTGTTTTTT. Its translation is CASSITDGNEKLFF.